This TCR beta chain was captured by sequencing in a study of shared clonotypes between healthy human individuals. Study results and caveats: It was anticipated that sequencing depth would influence how many clonotypes donors shared. Estimated clonotype richness was generally higher in naive than memory subsets.

This clone appeared a single time. Its antigen is undetermined. CDR1 is MDHEN and CDR2 is SYDVKM in the germline V gene. Trimming shortened V by 7 bases and J by 2 bases, and 21 bases separated the two germline ends. The CDR3 is made up of 16 amino acids. Sequencing was performed with immunoSEQ multiplex PCR; in TCRdb, only in-frame clones are kept and a portion is missing. The data contain some 2.1 million clones, about 95% of them seen just once; the ten biggest clones take up 0.1% to 0.15%. Naive CD45RA+ and memory CD45RA-negative subsets were split from CD4+ cells. The chain joins TRBV28 to TRBJ2-7; TRBD2 is a possible D gene (6 bases). The TCR comes from a man between 18 and 35 years old in good health. Sequencing was performed on naive CD4+ T cells sorted from blood. The subset was: CD45RA+ positively selected. The CDR3 DNA follows: TGTGCCAGCACCCCTTCAACTCAGGCGGGAACCTACGAGCAGTACTTC. It codes for CASTPSTQAGTYEQYF.